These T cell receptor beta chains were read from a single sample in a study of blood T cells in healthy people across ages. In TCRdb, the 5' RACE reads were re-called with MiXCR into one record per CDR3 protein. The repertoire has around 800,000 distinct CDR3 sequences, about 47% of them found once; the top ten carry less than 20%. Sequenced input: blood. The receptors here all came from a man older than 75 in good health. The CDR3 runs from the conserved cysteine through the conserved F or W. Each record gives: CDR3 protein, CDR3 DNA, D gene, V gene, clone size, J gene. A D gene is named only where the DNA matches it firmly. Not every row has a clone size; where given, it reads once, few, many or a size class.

CDR3: CVSSPSAGYEQYF; DNA: TGTGTCAGCAGCCCCTCAGCAGGCTACGAGCAGTACTTC; D: .; V: TRBV7-3; size: .; J: TRBJ2-7
CDR3: CASSLVLYQPQHF; DNA: TGTGCCAGCAGCTTAGTTCTGTATCAGCCCCAGCATTTT; D: .; V: TRBV7-2; size: .; J: TRBJ1-5
CDR3: CASSLSPLSGQAVYNEQFF; DNA: TGTGCCAGCAGCCTATCCCCGTTGTCGGGACAGGCGGTCTACAATGAGCAGTTCTTC; D: TRBD1; V: TRBV7-2; size: .; J: TRBJ2-1
CDR3: CATSEGGETQYF; DNA: TGTGCCACCAGTGAGGGGGGAGAGACCCAGTACTTC; D: .; V: TRBV24-1; size: once; J: TRBJ2-5
CDR3: CASGQGTIQYF; DNA: TGTGCCAGCGGACAGGGGACCATTCAGTACTTC; D: TRBD1; V: TRBV6-2/TRBV6-3; size: .; J: TRBJ2-4
CDR3: CASSLSGQISNQPQHF; DNA: TGTGCCAGCAGCTTATCAGGTCAAATCAGCAATCAGCCCCAGCATTTT; D: .; V: TRBV7-2; size: .; J: TRBJ1-5
CDR3: CSARDPSGRDYNEQFF; DNA: TGCAGTGCTAGAGATCCTAGCGGGAGGGACTACAATGAGCAGTTCTTC; D: TRBD2; V: TRBV20-1; size: few; J: TRBJ2-1
CDR3: CASSFPPTGTLYNEQFF; DNA: TGTGCCAGCAGTTTCCCCCCTACCGGGACTCTGTACAATGAGCAGTTCTTC; D: .; V: TRBV12-3/TRBV12-4; size: many; J: TRBJ2-1
CDR3: CASSRGHNYGYTF; DNA: TGTGCCAGCAGCAGGGGACATAACTATGGCTACACCTTC; D: .; V: TRBV5-4; size: .; J: TRBJ1-2
CDR3: CSVGRDSMNTEAFF; DNA: TGCAGCGTTGGGCGGGACAGCATGAACACTGAAGCTTTCTTT; D: TRBD1; V: TRBV29-1; size: .; J: TRBJ1-1
CDR3: CATSDWAGTSNTGELFF; DNA: TGTGCCACCAGTGATTGGGCCGGGACAAGTAACACCGGGGAGCTGTTTTTT; D: .; V: TRBV24-1; size: few; J: TRBJ2-2
CDR3: CASSLIQGGTQYF; DNA: TGTGCCAGCAGTTTAATTCAGGGGGGGACCCAGTACTTC; D: .; V: TRBV12-3/TRBV12-4; size: .; J: TRBJ2-5
CDR3: CASSQGIGGKNIQYF; DNA: TGTGCCAGCAGCCAAGGGATTGGAGGCAAAAACATTCAGTACTTC; D: .; V: TRBV14; size: .; J: TRBJ2-4
CDR3: CASSSRKLTGDQPQHF; DNA: TGTGCCAGCAGTTCCCGAAAACTGACAGGGGATCAGCCCCAGCATTTT; D: TRBD1; V: TRBV27; size: .; J: TRBJ1-5
CDR3: CAISDGLAGQPYNEQFF; DNA: TGTGCCATCAGTGATGGACTAGCGGGCCAACCCTACAATGAGCAGTTCTTC; D: TRBD2; V: TRBV10-3; size: few; J: TRBJ2-1
CDR3: CASSPYSRGRGQPQHF; DNA: TGTGCCAGCAGTCCCTATAGCCGGGGTCGAGGACAGCCCCAGCATTTT; D: .; V: TRBV6-5; size: .; J: TRBJ1-5
CDR3: CSATTGIGTEAFF; DNA: TGCAGTGCTACAACAGGGATTGGCACTGAAGCTTTCTTT; D: .; V: TRBV20-1; size: .; J: TRBJ1-1
CDR3: CAISDAVTYEQYF; DNA: TGTGCCATCAGTGACGCAGTGACCTACGAGCAGTACTTC; D: .; V: TRBV10-3; size: .; J: TRBJ2-7
CDR3: CASSQVPASGDEQFF; DNA: TGCGCCAGCAGCCAAGTCCCCGCTAGCGGGGATGAGCAGTTCTTC; D: TRBD2; V: TRBV4-3; size: .; J: TRBJ2-1
CDR3: CSAREAGARTDTQYF; DNA: TGCAGTGCTAGAGAAGCGGGAGCGAGGACAGATACGCAGTATTTT; D: TRBD2; V: TRBV20-1; size: .; J: TRBJ2-3
CDR3: CASSERQGAGELFF; DNA: TGTGCCAGCAGTGAGCGACAGGGGGCCGGGGAGCTGTTTTTT; D: TRBD1; V: TRBV6-1; size: many; J: TRBJ2-2
CDR3: CASSPRLDGTDTQYF; DNA: TGTGCCAGCAGCCCTCGTCTCGACGGCACAGATACGCAGTATTTT; D: .; V: TRBV3-1; size: .; J: TRBJ2-3
CDR3: CASRDQGAGYEQYF; DNA: TGTGCCAGCAGGGACCAGGGGGCAGGCTACGAGCAGTACTTC; D: TRBD1; V: TRBV12-3/TRBV12-4; size: many; J: TRBJ2-7
CDR3: CASSQSPGTSDYNEQFF; DNA: TGCGCCAGCAGCCAGTCTCCCGGGACTAGCGACTACAATGAGCAGTTCTTC; D: TRBD2; V: TRBV4-1; size: few; J: TRBJ2-1
CDR3: CSALLRGGEQFF; DNA: TGCAGTGCTCTACTGAGGGGGGGTGAGCAGTTCTTC; D: .; V: TRBV20-1; size: .; J: TRBJ2-1
CDR3: CASKPGLAGVPSSYNEQFF; DNA: TGTGCCAGCAAACCGGGACTAGCGGGAGTCCCGAGCTCCTACAATGAGCAGTTCTTC; D: TRBD2; V: TRBV7-2; size: .; J: TRBJ2-1
CDR3: CACSLTPGLGFHNEQFF; DNA: TGTGCCTGCAGCCTTACCCCGGGACTAGGGTTTCACAATGAGCAGTTCTTC; D: TRBD2; V: TRBV14; size: .; J: TRBJ2-1
CDR3: CVAEKIAKNIQYF; DNA: TGTGTCGCGGAAAAAATAGCCAAAAACATTCAGTACTTC; D: .; V: TRBV7-9; size: .; J: TRBJ2-4
CDR3: CASRPGLAGGKDEQYF; DNA: TGTGCCAGCAGGCCGGGACTAGCGGGAGGAAAGGATGAGCAGTACTTC; D: TRBD2; V: TRBV6-6; size: once; J: TRBJ2-7
CDR3: CSAPTSESSYNEQFF; DNA: TGCAGTGCTCCGACTAGCGAAAGCTCCTACAATGAGCAGTTCTTC; D: TRBD2; V: TRBV20-1; size: few; J: TRBJ2-1
CDR3: CASSWGLYGTDTQYF; DNA: TGCGCCAGCAGCTGGGGGCTATACGGCACAGATACGCAGTATTTT; D: .; V: TRBV5-1; size: .; J: TRBJ2-3
CDR3: CASSELDRDLDTQYF; DNA: TGTGCCAGCAGTGAACTTGACAGGGATCTGGATACGCAGTATTTT; D: TRBD1; V: TRBV25-1; size: .; J: TRBJ2-3
CDR3: CSARVTVTDTQYF; DNA: TGCAGTGCTAGAGTAACAGTCACAGATACGCAGTATTTT; D: .; V: TRBV20-1; size: .; J: TRBJ2-3
CDR3: CSVEERNTDTQYF; DNA: TGCAGCGTTGAAGAGCGGAACACAGATACGCAGTATTTT; D: .; V: TRBV29-1; size: few; J: TRBJ2-3
CDR3: CASSSSSSDRSGELFF; DNA: TGTGCCAGCAGTTCCTCATCTAGCGATCGGTCCGGGGAGCTGTTTTTT; D: .; V: TRBV12-3/TRBV12-4; size: .; J: TRBJ2-2
CDR3: CASSVLTGEGGELFF; DNA: TGTGCCAGCAGCGTACTCACAGGGGAAGGCGGGGAGCTGTTTTTT; D: TRBD1; V: TRBV9; size: .; J: TRBJ2-2
CDR3: CSASTGYNEQFF; DNA: TGCAGTGCTAGCACAGGGTACAATGAGCAGTTCTTC; D: .; V: TRBV20-1; size: .; J: TRBJ2-1
CDR3: CSASRGDVSYNEQFF; DNA: TGCAGTGCTAGCCGAGGGGACGTCTCCTACAATGAGCAGTTCTTC; D: .; V: TRBV20-1; size: many; J: TRBJ2-1
CDR3: CSGRDRGQWKTQYF; DNA: TGCAGCGGCCGGGACAGGGGGCAATGGAAGACCCAGTACTTC; D: TRBD1; V: TRBV29-1; size: .; J: TRBJ2-5
CDR3: CASSLALHLEAGYTF; DNA: TGTGCCAGCAGCTTAGCGTTACACCTAGAAGCTGGCTACACCTTC; D: .; V: TRBV7-2; size: .; J: TRBJ1-2
CDR3: CASTYQGSSGANVLTF; DNA: TGTGCCAGCACCTACCAAGGGAGCTCTGGGGCCAACGTCCTGACTTTC; D: .; V: TRBV7-9; size: .; J: TRBJ2-6
CDR3: CASSFLGQTNSPLHF; DNA: TGTGCCAGCAGTTTTTTGGGGCAGACCAATTCACCCCTCCACTTT; D: .; V: TRBV28; size: .; J: TRBJ1-6
CDR3: CASSPNSGRPTDTQYF; DNA: TGCGCCAGCAGCCCAAATAGCGGGAGGCCCACAGATACGCAGTATTTT; D: TRBD2; V: TRBV5-1; size: many; J: TRBJ2-3
CDR3: CASSVGHGKNEQYF; DNA: TGCGCCAGCAGCGTGGGACATGGAAAAAACGAGCAGTACTTC; D: .; V: TRBV5-1; size: .; J: TRBJ2-7
CDR3: CSVRTAGTSGKETQYF; DNA: TGCAGTGTTCGTACAGCCGGGACTAGCGGAAAAGAGACCCAGTACTTC; D: TRBD2; V: TRBV20-1; size: .; J: TRBJ2-5
CDR3: CAINEAEGYEQYF; DNA: TGTGCCATCAATGAAGCGGAGGGCTACGAGCAGTACTTC; D: .; V: TRBV10-3; size: .; J: TRBJ2-7
CDR3: CASSPAGEWNIQYF; DNA: TGCGCCAGCAGCCCCGCCGGCGAATGGAACATTCAGTACTTC; D: .; V: TRBV5-1; size: many; J: TRBJ2-4
CDR3: CSARDGGRYNEQFF; DNA: TGCAGTGCTAGAGACGGTGGGAGGTACAATGAGCAGTTCTTC; D: .; V: TRBV20-1; size: .; J: TRBJ2-1
CDR3: CANHWTGPPNTGELFF; DNA: TGTGCCAACCACTGGACGGGGCCACCGAACACCGGGGAGCTGTTTTTT; D: .; V: TRBV7-2; size: .; J: TRBJ2-2
CDR3: CSVDTSGRRDEQYF; DNA: TGCAGCGTTGATACTAGCGGGAGGCGAGACGAGCAGTACTTC; D: TRBD2; V: TRBV29-1; size: few; J: TRBJ2-7
CDR3: CASSFRGPGHNEQFF; DNA: TGTGCCAGCAGTTTTAGGGGTCCAGGGCACAATGAGCAGTTCTTC; D: .; V: TRBV12-3/TRBV12-4; size: .; J: TRBJ2-1
CDR3: CASTYGATDTQYF; DNA: TGTGCCAGCACCTACGGGGCCACAGATACGCAGTATTTT; D: .; V: TRBV12-3/TRBV12-4; size: few; J: TRBJ2-3
CDR3: CASTTGTEETQYF; DNA: TGTGCCAGCACGACCGGGACGGAAGAGACCCAGTACTTC; D: .; V: TRBV3-1; size: .; J: TRBJ2-5
CDR3: CASSLSGRAGEQFF; DNA: TGTGCCAGCAGTCTCAGCGGGAGGGCTGGTGAGCAGTTCTTC; D: TRBD2; V: TRBV12-3/TRBV12-4; size: .; J: TRBJ2-1
CDR3: CSARDRKRASYNEQYF; DNA: TGCAGTGCTAGAGATAGGAAGCGGGCCTCCTACAATGAGCAGTACTTC; D: .; V: TRBV20-1; size: .; J: TRBJ2-7